This record looks at one T cell receptor (beta chain) sequence and its context. Its antigen is currently unknown. Only in-frame clones appear in the TCRdb table, and some are missing; sequencing was by immunoSEQ multiplex PCR. The table records some 120,000 clones, roughly nine tenths of them present only once. This specimen belongs to a study of T cell responses to AZD1222 COVID-19 vaccine. Study-wide results and limits: At study baseline, merely six AZD1222 recipients were seropositive. Sampling captured repertoires only after the peak T cell response. The reported proportion of spike-specific TCRs targeting unmutated variant regions was nearly half. Donors skewed white British and female; clonal diversity was possibly underestimated.

V dropped 5 bases and J dropped 2 bases, with 8 bases sitting between them. The CDR3 loop spans 13 amino acids. Germline CDR1 SGHTA, CDR2 FQGTGA. This chain joins TRBV7-3 and TRBJ2-3, with D unresolved. Sequencing was performed on peripheral blood, taken on day 0 of AZD1222 vaccination. The clonotype originates from an adult in good health. CDR3 DNA sequence: TGTGCCAGCAGCCTAATCCCCACAGATACGCAGTATTTT. The encoded protein is CASSLIPTDTQYF.